This TCR beta chain was obtained from a study of cytomegalovirus exposure and HLA in healthy donors. Findings and limits, study-wide: Within an earlier analysis, most TCR beta V segments proved productive either about 90% or about 30% of the time. A later look showed TCR association rates differing by HLA locus, highest for DRB1 and lowest for HLA-C. What a later analysis reportedly showed was that an Asian-associated ancestry cluster had fewer N-insertions than the approximately 670-donor mean. The authors later found HLA-associated TCR beta chains more clonally expanded than equally common others.

As for this clone: Its matching antigen is unknown. One junction end disagrees with the germline gene, perhaps due to a read error.

The primer mix had 60 Vbeta and 13 Jbeta primers. The data were produced by immunoSEQ multiplex PCR, yet TCRdb's version contains in-frame clones alone and is incomplete. The data hold about 150,000 clones, with 60% to 80% observed a single time. Germline V gives CDR1 SNHLY, CDR2 FYNNEI. CDR3 length: 14 amino acids. Sequenced sample: PBMCs. The source is a man aged 30 to 39 in good health and CMV-seropositive. This rearrangement joins TRBV2 to TRBJ1-4; D is undetermined. CDR3 amino acids: CASNPGRVNEKLVF. The DNA for the CDR3 is TGTGCCAGCAATCCCGGCCGGGTTAATGAAAAACTGGTTTTT.